Following are 21 T cell receptor beta chains from one sample sequenced in a study of blood T cell repertoires in COVID-19. Measured with immunoSEQ multiplex PCR; TCRdb has only the in-frame clones, and not every one. The table records 100,000 to 150,000 clones, 85% of them present only once. What was sequenced was peripheral blood. The source of these receptors is a woman aged 80 or older with acute or convalescent COVID-19.

V and J are TRBV28 and TRBJ1-2; 9 bases match TRBD1. The CDR3 has 14 amino acids. V lost 5 bases to trimming and J lost 5 bases; unmatched junction nucleotides: 6. The germline V gene encodes CDR1 MDHEN and CDR2 SYDVKM. As DNA, the CDR3 is TGTGCCAGCAGTAGGGGACAGGGATGGTATGGCTACACCTTC. The encoded protein is CASSRGQGWYGYTF.

The chain has TRBV6-2 or TRBV6-3 and TRBJ1-6; D not resolved. Germline V gene lookup returns CDR1 MNHEY and CDR2 SVGEGT. CDR3 size: 13 residues. The ends were cut back, 0 bases at V and 11 bases at J, with 8 bases in the middle. DNA for the CDR3: TGTGCCAGCAGTTACTCGGCTGTCACACCCCTCCACTTT. It translates to CASSYSAVTPLHF.

The DNA for the CDR3 is TGCGCCAGCAGCTGGGGCGGACAGGAAGAGACCCAGTACTTC. This translates into CASSWGGQEETQYF. The chain couples TRBV5-1 to TRBJ2-5; 7 positions agree with TRBD1. The V segment lost 3 bases and the J segment 3 bases; nucleotides outside the gene matches: 5. This CDR3 is 14 amino acids long. Germline V lookup: CDR1 SGHRS, CDR2 YFSETQ.

This rearrangement joins TRBV7-9 to TRBJ1-1; D not resolved. From germline, CDR1 is SEHNR and CDR2 FQNEAQ (reference sequence). Trimming removed 0 bases from V and 4 bases from J, with 9 bases in between. This CDR3 region has 14 residues. CDR3 loop: CASSLARAGTEAFF. As DNA, the CDR3 is TGTGCCAGCAGCTTAGCGCGGGCAGGCACTGAAGCTTTCTTT.

The CDR3 sequence is CASSESGTGSSTQYF. The CDR3 nucleotides read TGTGCCAGCAGCGAATCCGGGACAGGGTCAAGCACCCAGTACTTC. The rearrangement joins TRBV9 to TRBJ2-5; 9 bases are shared with TRBD1. V was clipped by 3 bases and J by 8 bases; unmatched bases: 11. This CDR3 comprises 15 residues. The germline V gene encodes CDR1 SGDLS and CDR2 YYNGEE.

The CDR3 sequence: CASSQASGRVSPLHF. CDR3 nucleotide sequence: TGCGCCAGCAGCCAAGCTTCGGGTAGAGTTTCACCCCTCCACTTT. This chain links TRBV4-1 with TRBJ1-6; no firm D call. V was cut by 1 base and J by 9 bases, with 13 bases left in between. The CDR3 contains 15 residues. Germline CDR1 reads MGHRA; CDR2 reads YSYEKL.

The CDR3 protein is CASSSPVRTEAFF. The CDR3 DNA is TGTGCCAGCAGTTCCCCTGTGAGGACTGAAGCTTTCTTT. The V gene is TRBV6-6, the J gene TRBJ1-1; no reliable D call. The CDR3 is 13 amino acids. Between the trimmed V and J ends, which lost 4 bases and 5 bases, there was a span of 11 bases. Germline V gene lookup returns CDR1 MNHNY and CDR2 SVGAGI (reference sequence).

The V and J genes are TRBV25-1 and TRBJ2-2; TRBD1 agrees at 8 bases. V dropped 6 bases and J dropped 6; count of bases not matched to a gene: 9. The CDR3 length is 15 residues. Germline lookup yields CDR1 MGHDK and CDR2 SYGVNS. CDR3 bases: TGTGCCAGCAGGCCTTCGACAGGGGCCCCCGGGGAGCTGTTTTTT. Protein sequence: CASRPSTGAPGELFF.

V usage is TRBV5-1 and J usage is TRBJ2-3, with a possible D match to TRBD1 (6 bases). Germline values: CDR1 SGHRS, CDR2 YFSETQ. Trimming stripped 4 bases from V and 3 bases from J, with 12 bases between. The CDR3 has 14 residues. CDR3 coding DNA: TGCGCCAGCAGCCCAGGACAGACGACAGATACGCAGTATTTT. It is translated as CASSPGQTTDTQYF. Variable domain in full (rest from reference TRBV5-1 and TRBJ2-3): KAGVTQTPRYLIKTRGQQVTLSCSPISGHRSVSWYQQTPGQGLQFLFEYFSETQRNKGNFPGRFSGRQFSNSRSEMNVSTLELGDSALYLCASSPGQTTDTQYFGPGTRLTVL.

A single count supports this clone. V gene TRBV5-8 combines with J gene TRBJ2-1; maybe TRBD1 (5 bases). Trimming left V 2 bases short and J 15 bases short, with 24 bases between. The CDR3 sequence is 15 residues long. The germline V gene has CDR1 SGHTS and CDR2 YDEGEE. DNA for the CDR3: TGTGCCAGCAGCTTACCCGGGCAGGGCCCCGTTTCGTTGTTCTTC. Translating it yields CASSLPGQGPVSLFF.

The chain is built from TRBV7-2 and TRBJ1-3; D ambiguous. This CDR3 spans 16 amino acids. Germline V gene data show CDR1 as SGHTA and CDR2 as FQGNSA. Trimming removed 1 base from V and 0 bases from J, with 10 bases in between. The CDR3 sequence: CASSLVAGSSGNTIYF. CDR3 coding DNA: TGTGCCAGCAGCTTAGTTGCGGGGAGCTCTGGAAACACCATATATTTT.

This chain joins TRBV5-6 and TRBJ1-5, with 8 nucleotides matching TRBD1. The CDR3 runs 15 residues. The V gene end was trimmed by 5 bases and the J gene end by 5 bases; junction bases not matched to a gene: 9. CDR1 SGHDT and CDR2 YYEEEE come from the germline V gene. The CDR3 DNA sequence: TGTGCCAGCAGTGAGGGACAGGCTTTATATCAGCCCCAGCATTTT. Translation gives CASSEGQALYQPQHF.

The chain joins TRBV13 to TRBJ2-1; 7 bases are shared with TRBD2. This CDR3 region has 13 residues. From germline, CDR1 is PRHDT and CDR2 FYEKMQ (reference sequence). The junction had 5 bases not matched to a gene; V was cut back by 5 bases and J by 7 bases. CDR3 DNA: TGTGCCAGCAGCCGGACTAGAAAAAATGAGCAGTTCTTC. This encodes CASSRTRKNEQFF.

CDR3 region: CSARQGTEAFF. As DNA, the CDR3 is TGCAGTGCTAGACAGGGGACTGAAGCTTTCTTT. The chain couples TRBV20-1 to TRBJ1-1, with D perhaps matching TRBD1 (6 bases). Germline assignment: CDR1 DFQATT and CDR2 SNEGSKA (reference sequence). The CDR3 extends over 11 amino acids. V was pared by 2 bases and J by 5 bases, with 6 bases between.

The chain is built from TRBV28 and TRBJ1-2; tentative D call: TRBD1 (5 bases). The CDR3 totals 14 residues. Trimming removed 7 bases from V and 3 bases from J, with 15 bases in between. Germline V lookup: CDR1 MDHEN, CDR2 SYDVKM. CDR3 in amino acids: CASTEAGRDYGYTF. For the CDR3, the DNA is TGTGCCAGCACCGAGGCAGGGAGGGACTATGGCTACACCTTC.

Here the CDR3 reads CATSRDWDRTEAFF. CDR3 DNA: TGTGCCACCAGCAGAGATTGGGACAGAACTGAAGCTTTCTTT. The rearrangement joins TRBV15 to TRBJ1-1; 7 bases agree with TRBD1. The CDR3 spans 14 residues. Germline CDR1 LNHNV, CDR2 YYDKDF (reference sequence). The J segment lost 5 bases and the V segment lost 0 bases, leaving 3 bases of the junction unmatched.

The V gene is TRBV15, the J gene TRBJ1-4; D call uncertain. V lost 0 bases, J lost 8 bases, and 4 bases lay in between. The CDR3 totals 12 residues. Germline V gene sequence: CDR1 LNHNV, CDR2 YYDKDF (reference sequence). The CDR3 coding sequence is TGTGCCACCAGCAGAGATGGCGAAAAACTGTTTTTT. Its translation: CATSRDGEKLFF.

V is TRBV5-5 and J is TRBJ1-2, with 11 bases lining up with TRBD1. This CDR3 spans 15 amino acids. Germline trimming cut 3 bases from V and 3 bases from J; bases unmatched to any gene: 4. CDR1 and CDR2 from the germline V gene are SGHKS and YYEKEE (reference sequence). The DNA of the CDR3 is TGTGCCAGCAGCTGGGGACAGGGGGTCGACTATGGCTACACCTTC. It yields the protein CASSWGQGVDYGYTF.

The gene calls are TRBV5-1 and TRBJ2-2; D perhaps matches TRBD2 (6 bases). The ends were cut back, 3 bases at V and 7 bases at J, with 13 bases in the middle. The CDR3 is 14 residues long. Per the germline V gene, CDR1 is SGHRS and CDR2 is YFSETQ. CDR3 nucleotide sequence: TGCGCCAGCAGCTGGAGGACTAATCACGGGGAGCTGTTTTTT. Translated: CASSWRTNHGELFF.

V is TRBV29-1 and J is TRBJ1-2; 8 positions agree with TRBD1. Germline V lookup: CDR1 SQVTM, CDR2 ANQGSEA. There are 12 residues in the CDR3. The J segment lost 7 bases and the V segment lost 7 bases, leaving 8 bases of the junction unmatched. The CDR3 region is CSGGQGAAGYTF. The CDR3 DNA sequence: TGCAGCGGCGGACAGGGAGCCGCTGGCTACACCTTC.

The V gene is TRBV5-5, the J gene TRBJ1-3; D may be TRBD1 (5 bases). The CDR3 runs to 13 residues. Germline V lookup: CDR1 SGHKS, CDR2 YYEKEE (reference sequence). V gave up 0 bases and J gave up 8 bases, with 9 bases separating them. As DNA, the CDR3 is TGTGCCAGCAGCTTGGGGGGCGCGGACACCATATATTTT. Translation: CASSLGGADTIYF.